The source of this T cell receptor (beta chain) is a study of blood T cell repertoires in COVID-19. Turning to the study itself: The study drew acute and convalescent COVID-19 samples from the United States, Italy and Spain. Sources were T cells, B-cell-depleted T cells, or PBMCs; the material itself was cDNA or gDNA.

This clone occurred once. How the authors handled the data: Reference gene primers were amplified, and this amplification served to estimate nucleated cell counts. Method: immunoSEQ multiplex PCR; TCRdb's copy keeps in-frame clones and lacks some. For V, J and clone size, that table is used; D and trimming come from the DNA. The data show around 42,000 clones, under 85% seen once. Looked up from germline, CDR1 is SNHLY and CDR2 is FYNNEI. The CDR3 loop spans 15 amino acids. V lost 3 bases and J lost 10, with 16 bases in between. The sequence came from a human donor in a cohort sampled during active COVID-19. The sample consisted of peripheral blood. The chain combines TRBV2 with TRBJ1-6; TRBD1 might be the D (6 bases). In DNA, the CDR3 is TGTGCCAGCAGTGACCCCCGGAACAGGGCCTCACCCCTCCACTTT. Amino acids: CASSDPRNRASPLHF.